These T cell receptor beta chains were read from a single sample in a study of shared clonotypes between healthy human individuals. Measured with immunoSEQ multiplex PCR; TCRdb has only the in-frame clones, and not every one. The sample carries around 1,900,000 clones, 80% to 95% recorded once. Material: naive CD8+ T cells from PBMCs. All receptors come from a young man in good health. Some clones in this sample may be carry-over from other donors' samples. Both conserved end residues are part of each CDR3. The order of the fields is V gene, clone size, J gene, D gene, CDR3 DNA, CDR3 protein. A D gene is named only where the DNA matches it firmly. Size is stated for part of the rows, as once, few or many counts, or as a class when the clone is expanded.

v_call: TRBV28
clone_size: .
j_call: TRBJ1-3
d_call: TRBD1
cdr3_nt: TGTGCCAGCAGTTTAGTTGGGACAGGGAGCTCTGGAAACACCATATATTTT
cdr3_aa: CASSLVGTGSSGNTIYF

v_call: TRBV7-9
clone_size: .
j_call: TRBJ2-2
d_call: .
cdr3_nt: TGTGCCAGCAGGCGGGCTGTCCCCACCGGGGAGCTGTTTTTT
cdr3_aa: CASRRAVPTGELFF

v_call: TRBV27
clone_size: .
j_call: TRBJ2-7
d_call: .
cdr3_nt: TGTGCCAGCAGTCCGGGACTTTCCTACGAGCAGTACTTC
cdr3_aa: CASSPGLSYEQYF

v_call: TRBV6-6
clone_size: .
j_call: TRBJ2-3
d_call: TRBD2
cdr3_nt: TGTGCCAGCAGTAAAGCGGGAGAGAGAGATACGCAGTATTTT
cdr3_aa: CASSKAGERDTQYF

v_call: TRBV6-1
clone_size: .
j_call: TRBJ2-7
d_call: .
cdr3_nt: TGTGCCAGCGGCTCCTACGAGCAGTACTTC
cdr3_aa: CASGSYEQYF

v_call: TRBV9
clone_size: .
j_call: TRBJ2-3
d_call: .
cdr3_nt: TGTGCCAGCCAAGGGGATCTTGGGGGCACAGATACGCAGTATTTT
cdr3_aa: CASQGDLGGTDTQYF

v_call: TRBV4-3
clone_size: .
j_call: TRBJ2-1
d_call: .
cdr3_nt: TGCGCCAGCAGCCAAGAGGTCGCTAGCAGGTACAATGAGCAGTTCTTC
cdr3_aa: CASSQEVASRYNEQFF

v_call: TRBV10-3
clone_size: once
j_call: TRBJ1-2
d_call: .
cdr3_nt: TGTGCCATCAGTGAACCTACCGGGGGACCTAACTATGGCTACACCTTC
cdr3_aa: CAISEPTGGPNYGYTF

v_call: TRBV7-6
clone_size: once
j_call: TRBJ1-1
d_call: .
cdr3_nt: TGTGCCAGCAGCCTGGGGGAGCTCAACACTGAAGCTTTCTTT
cdr3_aa: CASSLGELNTEAFF

v_call: TRBV28
clone_size: .
j_call: TRBJ2-5
d_call: TRBD2
cdr3_nt: TGTGCCAGCAGTTTGCCCTACTTTAGCGGGGAGAGGCAGTACTTC
cdr3_aa: CASSLPYFSGERQYF

v_call: TRBV7-9
clone_size: once
j_call: TRBJ1-3
d_call: TRBD1
cdr3_nt: TGTGCCAGCAGCTTAGGCCAGGGGGCTGGAAACACCATATATTTT
cdr3_aa: CASSLGQGAGNTIYF

v_call: TRBV7-6
clone_size: .
j_call: TRBJ2-2
d_call: .
cdr3_nt: TGTGCCAGCAGCTTAGTAACCAGGGTTGGGACCGGGGAGCTGTTTTTT
cdr3_aa: CASSLVTRVGTGELFF

v_call: TRBV28
clone_size: .
j_call: TRBJ1-2
d_call: TRBD1
cdr3_nt: TGTGCCAGCAGTTTAGGACAGGGCTACAACTATGGCTACACCTTC
cdr3_aa: CASSLGQGYNYGYTF

v_call: TRBV5-1
clone_size: .
j_call: TRBJ2-7
d_call: TRBD2
cdr3_nt: TGCGCCAGCAGCTTGGCCGGGGGGGTAAGCGAGCAGTACTTC
cdr3_aa: CASSLAGGVSEQYF

v_call: TRBV27
clone_size: .
j_call: TRBJ2-5
d_call: .
cdr3_nt: TGTGCCAGCAGTTCCCGGACACCCCCCCAGTACTTC
cdr3_aa: CASSSRTPPQYF

v_call: TRBV28
clone_size: .
j_call: TRBJ1-1
d_call: .
cdr3_nt: TGTGCCAGCAGTTTGGGGAGGGCAACTGAAGCTTTCTTT
cdr3_aa: CASSLGRATEAFF

v_call: TRBV28
clone_size: .
j_call: TRBJ1-2
d_call: .
cdr3_nt: TGTGCCAGCAGCTTCGACGGGGGGCCTAACTATGGCTACACCTTC
cdr3_aa: CASSFDGGPNYGYTF

v_call: TRBV14
clone_size: .
j_call: TRBJ1-3
d_call: .
cdr3_nt: TGTGCCAGCAGCCGGGACGAGGGGTTCTCTGGAAACACCATATATTTT
cdr3_aa: CASSRDEGFSGNTIYF

v_call: TRBV19
clone_size: .
j_call: TRBJ2-7
d_call: TRBD2
cdr3_nt: TGTGCCAGTAGTATAGGACTTCGGGAGGGCCCGTACGAGCAGTACTTC
cdr3_aa: CASSIGLREGPYEQYF

v_call: TRBV6-5
clone_size: .
j_call: TRBJ2-7
d_call: .
cdr3_nt: TGTGCCAGCTCGCCCGGGCCGTCAACCTACGAGCAGTACTTC
cdr3_aa: CASSPGPSTYEQYF

v_call: TRBV5-6
clone_size: .
j_call: TRBJ2-7
d_call: TRBD2
cdr3_nt: TGTGCCAGCAGCTTCCTATCTAGCGGGAGGGCTGGAAGCTACGAGCAGTACTTC
cdr3_aa: CASSFLSSGRAGSYEQYF

v_call: TRBV28
clone_size: .
j_call: TRBJ1-4
d_call: .
cdr3_nt: TGTGCCAGCAGCCATGGGGAGCTAACTAATGAAAAACTGTTTTTT
cdr3_aa: CASSHGELTNEKLFF

v_call: TRBV9
clone_size: once
j_call: TRBJ1-2
d_call: .
cdr3_nt: TGTGCCAGCAGCGTATTCCCCAGGGCAGGCAGCGACTATGGCTACACCTTC
cdr3_aa: CASSVFPRAGSDYGYTF

v_call: TRBV10-3
clone_size: .
j_call: TRBJ2-5
d_call: TRBD1
cdr3_nt: TGTGCCATCAGTGACCCGGGACAGAGAATGGCCCAGTACTTC
cdr3_aa: CAISDPGQRMAQYF

v_call: TRBV4-2
clone_size: .
j_call: TRBJ2-7
d_call: TRBD1
cdr3_nt: TGTGCCAGCAGCCAAGGTTACGGGACAGCCGCTCCGTACGAGCAGTACTTC
cdr3_aa: CASSQGYGTAAPYEQYF

v_call: TRBV9
clone_size: .
j_call: TRBJ2-7
d_call: .
cdr3_nt: TGTGCCAGCAGCTCCCACCGAACCTCCTCCTACGAGCAGTACTTC
cdr3_aa: CASSSHRTSSYEQYF

v_call: TRBV28
clone_size: .
j_call: TRBJ2-1
d_call: TRBD2
cdr3_nt: TGTGTTGTTGGTTTGAGCCAAGGGACTAGGCCGTACAATGAGCAGTTCTTC
cdr3_aa: CVVGLSQGTRPYNEQFF

v_call: TRBV19
clone_size: .
j_call: TRBJ1-2
d_call: .
cdr3_nt: TGTGCCAGTAGGGGTGGACGGAACTATGGCTACACCTTC
cdr3_aa: CASRGGRNYGYTF

v_call: TRBV7-3
clone_size: .
j_call: TRBJ2-1
d_call: TRBD2
cdr3_nt: TGTGCCAGCAGCTTATTGAGGACTAGCGGGGAGAATGAGCAGTTCTTC
cdr3_aa: CASSLLRTSGENEQFF

v_call: TRBV29-1
clone_size: once
j_call: TRBJ2-1
d_call: .
cdr3_nt: TGCAGCGCCCTGCCCGCTACGGGTGAGCAGTTCTTC
cdr3_aa: CSALPATGEQFF

v_call: TRBV27
clone_size: .
j_call: TRBJ1-3
d_call: .
cdr3_nt: TGTGCCACCAGGGTACAAGGGCCGTTATTTAGAAACACCATATATTTT
cdr3_aa: CATRVQGPLFRNTIYF

v_call: TRBV7-9
clone_size: once
j_call: TRBJ2-1
d_call: .
cdr3_nt: TGTGCCAGCAGCTTACCGACCGGGGCCAACAATGAGCAGTTCTTC
cdr3_aa: CASSLPTGANNEQFF

v_call: TRBV5-1
clone_size: .
j_call: TRBJ2-7
d_call: .
cdr3_nt: TGCGCCAGCAGCCCTGATAGGACAGCGCGCTACGAGCAGTACTTC
cdr3_aa: CASSPDRTARYEQYF

v_call: TRBV9
clone_size: .
j_call: TRBJ2-7
d_call: .
cdr3_nt: TGTGCCAGCGGCGTAGAAGGAACGGGAAGATCCGAGCAGTACTTC
cdr3_aa: CASGVEGTGRSEQYF

v_call: TRBV6-1
clone_size: .
j_call: TRBJ1-1
d_call: .
cdr3_nt: TGTGCCAGCAGTGAAGGGGGCCGTTTT
cdr3_aa: CASSEGGRF

v_call: TRBV27
clone_size: .
j_call: TRBJ2-7
d_call: TRBD1
cdr3_nt: TGTGCCAGCAGTTGGGGACAGGGGGCTATCTACGAGCAGTACTTC
cdr3_aa: CASSWGQGAIYEQYF

v_call: TRBV29-1
clone_size: .
j_call: TRBJ2-7
d_call: .
cdr3_nt: TGCAGCGTTACAGGGAGCAGAGGGGTCTACGAGCAGTACTTC
cdr3_aa: CSVTGSRGVYEQYF

v_call: TRBV28
clone_size: .
j_call: TRBJ2-3
d_call: .
cdr3_nt: TGTGCCAGCAGTTACCGACTGCACACAGATACGCAGTATTTT
cdr3_aa: CASSYRLHTDTQYF

v_call: TRBV4-1
clone_size: few
j_call: TRBJ1-1
d_call: .
cdr3_nt: TGCGCCAGCAGCCAGAGCCCCAGGAGCAACACTGAAGCTTTCTTT
cdr3_aa: CASSQSPRSNTEAFF

v_call: TRBV15
clone_size: .
j_call: TRBJ2-3
d_call: .
cdr3_nt: TGTGCCACCAGCAGAGTTCAGTATGGCACAGATACGCAGTATTTT
cdr3_aa: CATSRVQYGTDTQYF

v_call: TRBV7-6
clone_size: .
j_call: TRBJ2-5
d_call: .
cdr3_nt: TGTGCCAGCAGAGCCCTACAGACGAAACAAGAGACCCAGTACTTC
cdr3_aa: CASRALQTKQETQYF

v_call: TRBV19
clone_size: .
j_call: TRBJ1-1
d_call: .
cdr3_nt: TGTGCCAGTAGTGCAGGAATTGGGGCTTTCTTT
cdr3_aa: CASSAGIGAFF

v_call: TRBV18
clone_size: .
j_call: TRBJ2-7
d_call: .
cdr3_nt: TGTGCCAGCTCACCACCTCGGGAGCCCGAGCGTCGGTACTTC
cdr3_aa: CASSPPREPERRYF

v_call: TRBV19
clone_size: .
j_call: TRBJ2-1
d_call: TRBD2
cdr3_nt: TGTGCCAGTAGTATAAGGCGGGAGTTCAGTGAGCAGTTCTTC
cdr3_aa: CASSIRREFSEQFF

v_call: TRBV6-6
clone_size: .
j_call: TRBJ2-7
d_call: .
cdr3_nt: TGTGCCAGCAACGGGGGCCACGAGCAGTACTTC
cdr3_aa: CASNGGHEQYF

v_call: TRBV28
clone_size: .
j_call: TRBJ2-7
d_call: .
cdr3_nt: TGTGCCAGCAGTTTAGCGGGGCGGATCTACGAGCAGTACTTC
cdr3_aa: CASSLAGRIYEQYF